Sequencing of this TCR beta chain was carried out in a study of response to subunit inactivated influenza vaccine (dated by TCRdb to 2016 to 2018). About the study as a whole: To follow how T cells responded to a trivalent subunit inactivated influenza vaccine, the researchers relied on deep quantitative profiling of the T cell receptor repertoire.

Library preparation used RT-PCR. The sequencing machine was an Illumina HiSeq 2500. The public sequencing data were trimmed at Q25 with fastp and processed into clonotypes with MiXCR by TCRdb, which kept only in-frame beta chains. CDR3 protein duplicates are merged, each entry listing the most common genes and DNA. Recorded for this sample are about 190,000 distinct CDR3 sequences; about 15% of them occurred a single time. In total, the top ten clones hold 26% of the sample. From cysteine to phenylalanine, the CDR3 is 15 amino acids long. The retained sequence is limited to the CDR3, 45 bases, with the frame set at the first base. V and J are trimmed by 5 bases and 7 bases, and the gene matches miss 7 bases of the junction. CDR1 and CDR2 were assigned from the germline V gene (reference sequence) as SEHNR and FQNEAQ. This clonotype was recorded once. Its antigen remains undetermined. Qualities for individual bases were not recorded, and no much larger clone is one base off. One read yields weak evidence.

The paper as a whole reports these results and caveats: It was suggested by the authors that each seasonal influenza vaccination may recruit only a limited number of new T cells.

The chain was built from TRBV7-9 and TRBJ2-7; TRBD2 aligns with 14 central bases. This TCR derives from a man aged 50-59 years who received an inactivated influenza vaccine. Donor details come from another sample of the same person, matched by shared clones. This sample comprised CD8+ T cells sorted from PBMCs, obtained 5 days after vaccination. The bases read TGTGCCAGCAGCCACGGGACTAGCGGGAGAAGGGAGCAGTACTTC. Its protein reads: CASSHGTSGRREQYF.